This TCR beta chain emerged from a study of blood T cell repertoires in COVID-19. Study as a whole: COVID-19 samples collected from the United States, Italy and Spain covered acute and convalescent phases.

V was shortened by 4 bases and J by 5 bases, with 22 bases between the two germline ends. Germline V gives CDR1 SGHKS, CDR2 YYEKEE (reference sequence). The CDR3 extends over 17 amino acids. Profiled with immunoSEQ multiplex PCR; TCRdb holds only in-frame clones, not every one. The data show more than 300,000 clones, with 90% seen just once and 0.95% to 1.3% held by the top ten. The sequence came from a woman aged 40 to 50 with COVID-19, enrolled during active disease. The genes are TRBV5-5 and TRBJ1-5; D not certain. The sequenced sample was peripheral blood. CDR3: CASSVGNHLLVDQPQHF. CDR3 nucleotides: TGTGCCAGCAGCGTTGGCAACCACCTCCTAGTAGATCAGCCCCAGCATTTT. The full variable domain, with the rest looked up from reference TRBV5-5 and TRBJ1-5, is DAGVTQSPTHLIKTRGQQVTLRCSPISGHKSVSWYQQVLGQGPQFIFQYYEKEERGRGNFPDRFSARQFPNYSSELNVNALLLGDSALYLCASSVGNHLLVDQPQHFGDGTRLSIL.